Here is one TCR beta chain with its context. The antigen remains undetermined. Treatment here: some 20 received Ad26.COV2.S at low or high dose, single or two shots; 5 received placebo; per-sample allocation not given. All samples were drawn on day 63, counting from the first vaccine or placebo injection. The record originates from a study of Ad26.COV2.S vaccination and SARS-CoV-2 variants. Looking at the study overall: Intramuscular Ad26.COV2.S doses were given once or twice, 56 days apart.

Study-level points and caveats: After vaccination, substantial breadth of spike-specific CD8+ and CD4+ responses was reported.

The germline gives CDR1 LGHDT, CDR2 YNNKEL (reference sequence). This CDR3 spans 15 amino acids. Trimming pared 0 bases from V and 6 bases from J, leaving 9 bases between. Sequenced by immunoSEQ multiplex PCR; TCRdb stores in-frame clones only, minus some. The table includes around 450,000 clones, around 89% detected once. This TCR was recovered from a person aged 18-60 years who received the Ad26.COV2.S COVID-19 vaccine or a placebo. The sequencing here drew on peripheral blood, taken in a trial of Ad26.COV2.S vaccine versus placebo. The V call is TRBV3-1 (or the pseudogene TRBV3-2), the J call TRBJ1-6; D gene uncertain. For the CDR3, the DNA is TGTGCCAGCAGCCAAGAGGAGACACGTAATTCACCCCTCCACTTT. It encodes CASSQEETRNSPLHF.